This note documents a single T cell receptor (beta chain) sequence. The CDR3 covers 15 residues. V was trimmed by 6 bases and J by 6 bases, leaving 19 bases between them. Germline CDR1 reads MNHEY; CDR2 reads SVGAGI. The record originates from a study of blood T cell repertoires in COVID-19. The wider study: Samples representing acute and convalescent COVID-19 were sourced from the United States, Italy and Spain.

Clones were read by immunoSEQ multiplex PCR, and TCRdb kept only the in-frame ones, dropping some. The table has over 85,000 clones, roughly 87% seen once. Sequenced input: peripheral blood. The receptor was derived from a man between 60 and 75 years old with acute or convalescent COVID-19. The gene calls are TRBV6-5 and TRBJ2-3; a possible D gene is TRBD2 (5 bases). The CDR3: CASSHLDGVTDTQYF. In DNA form, the CDR3 reads TGTGCCAGCAGCCACCTCGACGGGGTGACGGATACGCAGTATTTT.